This note documents a single T cell receptor beta chain sequence. Its specificity is not known. These data are taken from a study of Ad26.COV2.S vaccination and SARS-CoV-2 variants. Study-wide points: Responses of T cells in total may have been underestimated by the TCR breadth and depth analyses. Compared with placebo recipients, vaccine recipients had higher spike-specific TCR breadth. It was reported that spike-specific CD8+ and CD4+ T cell responses were substantially broad after vaccination.

Treatment described: 15 to 20 received Ad26.COV2.S at low or high dose, single or two shots; 5 received placebo; per-sample allocation not given. The samples date from day 63 after the first vaccine or placebo injection. This CDR3 has 13 residues. Assay: immunoSEQ multiplex PCR; the TCRdb copy retains only in-frame clones and omits some. The repertoire has about 470,000 clones, around 90% of them found once; the top ten carry less than 5.5%. The receptor was derived from a person aged 18-60 years who received the Ad26.COV2.S COVID-19 vaccine or a placebo. The input for sequencing was peripheral blood, taken in a trial of Ad26.COV2.S vaccine versus placebo. The chain employs TRBV7-5 and TRBJ2-7; TRBD2 is the table's D call, not checked against the DNA. TRBV7-5 is a known pseudogene. The CDR3 protein is CARSLLYPYEQYF. The CDR3 DNA is TGTGCCAGAAGCTTACTCTATCCCTACGAGCAGTACTTC.